This T cell receptor (beta chain) was obtained from a study of blood T cell repertoires in COVID-19 (TCRdb year 2020). At the level of the whole study: Collaborator samples came from the United States, Italy and Spain and covered acute and convalescent phases of COVID-19. The material from the prospective study consisted of cDNA or gDNA derived from T cells, B-cell-depleted T cells, or PBMCs. The dataset comprised deeply sampled blood TCRbeta repertoires from subjects exposed to, actively infected with, or recovered from COVID-19. A freely available public database, intended as a resource for researchers studying the immune response to SARS-CoV-2, is where the repertoires were released. Samples were obtained from the ongoing ImmuneRACE study (first 160 participants) and from about 1,300 subjects provided by 6 global collaborators. Sample metadata almost always included a de-identified subject ID, COVID-19 status, age in years and sex. HLA class I and class II types, where available, came from metadata supplied by the sample provider rather than from assay-based typing. The investigation overall reported the following: How much clinical and demographic metadata was included differed by source and by participant, and the metadata was provided uncurated.

Worth noting for this clone: Its specific antigen is unknown. No qualities accompany the bases; no much larger clone lies one base away.

The CDR3 numbers 15 residues from cysteine through phenylalanine. The kept DNA is CDR3 alone, 45 bases in frame from the first base. V lost 5 bases and J lost 5 bases, and the count of bases not matched to a germline gene is 8. In the germline V gene, CDR1 corresponds to KGHDR and CDR2 to SFDVKD. TCRbeta CDR3 regions were amplified from genomic DNA using the immunoSEQ Assay, a bias-controlled multiplex PCR. Per the original workflow: The number of nucleated cells in each sample was estimated from the amplification of reference gene primers within the assay. To quantify the absolute abundance of each unique TCRbeta CDR3 rearrangement, sequence reads were collapsed and filtered. For each sample, productive Simpson clonality was calculated as the square root of Simpson's diversity index across productive rearrangements. What TCRdb holds here is the immuneACCESS table cut down to in-frame rearrangements. Part of the clones is not present; checked against another copy, under half of the missing clones reflect an unresolved V gene, and the others are unexplained. V and J calls and clone size come straight from that table; D and trimming were deduced from the DNA. This sample lists 15,000 to 18,000 clones; about 81% were detected once. The biggest ten clones account for about 23% of the sample.

Collaborating institutions collected whole blood in K2EDTA tubes following their own protocols. For TCRbeta analysis, collaborators shipped samples as frozen whole blood, isolated PBMCs, or DNA extracted from either of those sample types. The sequence links TRBV24-1 to TRBJ2-1, with TRBD1 matching 7 junction bases. Sequenced material: peripheral blood. The receptor comes from an elderly man with active or convalescent COVID-19. The DNA reads as follows: TGTGCCACCAGTGCCGTGGGACAGCCAAACAATGAGCAGTTCTTC. Its protein reads: CATSAVGQPNNEQFF.